This T cell receptor (beta chain) was retrieved from a study of T cells in Graves' hyperthyroidism and ophthalmopathy. General observations from the study: Blood also carried most thyroid clonotypes expanded above 0.001.

The CDR3 loop spans 18 amino acids. CDR1 SGHAT and CDR2 FQNNGV come from the germline V gene. J gave up 5 bases and V 3 bases, and 15 bases lay outside the gene matches. This clonotype was seen many times. The antigen is not known. Diagnosis relied on clinical symptoms, serum thyroxine and TRAb, thyroid ultrasound and orbital computed tomography. Extraction of PBMCs used roughly 9.3 ml of fresh peripheral blood. Regions amplified from RNA transcripts were the TCR beta CDR3 regions. A first-round RT-PCR of the TCR CDR3 used the HTBI primer set. Using its own MiXCR run on the multiplex PCR reads, TCRdb lists one record per CDR3 protein. The sample holds about 640,000 distinct CDR3 sequences, less than 25% seen once.

The chain joins TRBV11-2 to TRBJ1-4; TRBD1 matches at 7 bases. The receptor comes from a man younger than 45 with Graves' ophthalmopathy. Material for sequencing was blood. CDR3 in amino acids: CASSLSLVGAGGNEKLFF. The CDR3 bases are TGTGCCAGCAGCTTGTCTCTCGTTGGGGCAGGGGGGAATGAAAAACTGTTTTTT.